These 20 T cell receptor beta chains originate from one sample sequenced in a study of early T cells in non-severe SARS-CoV-2 infection. TCRdb re-called the 5' RACE reads through MiXCR, storing one row per CDR3 protein. The table shows 35,000 to 50,000 distinct CDR3 sequences, with about 6% occurring only once. The sample consisted of whole blood, taken at baseline. The receptors shown here come from an adult who was a healthcare worker with PCR-confirmed SARS-CoV-2 infection or an uninfected control (not recorded which).

This clonotype was counted at least ten times. J is TRBJ1-5 and V is TRBV19, with 7 bases that match TRBD1. The V gene's germline CDR1 is LNHDA and CDR2 SQIVND (reference sequence). J was trimmed by 10 bases and V by 7 bases; bases with no gene match: 13. The length of the CDR3 is 14 residues. The CDR3 spells CASNSGQPPGPQHF. The CDR3 DNA follows: TGTGCCAGTAATTCGGGACAGCCTCCAGGACCCCAGCATTTT.

This sequence joins TRBV4-3 and TRBJ1-5, with a weak D call TRBD1 (6 bases). The V end was cut by 3 bases, the J end by 6 bases, with 12 bases between. Germline CDR1 is LGHNA and CDR2 is YSLEER. The CDR3 contains 14 residues. This chain's CDR3 is CASSQRGQAQPQHF. CDR3 nucleotide sequence: TGCGCCAGCAGCCAGCGGGGGCAGGCTCAGCCCCAGCATTTT.

This clonotype came up many times. This sequence joins TRBV24-1 and TRBJ1-1; unclear D gene. V lost 4 bases and J lost 7, with 9 bases in between. Germline V gene data show CDR1 as KGHDR and CDR2 as SFDVKD. This CDR3 region has 12 residues. Here the CDR3 DNA reads TGTGCCACCAGTGAGGCCGGGAGTGAAGCTTTCTTT. Residues: CATSEAGSEAFF.

Ten or more counts support this clonotype. The chain employs TRBV6-6 and TRBJ1-5; maybe TRBD1 (6 bases). The CDR3 runs to 13 residues. V was cut by 7 bases and J by 7 bases, with 14 bases left in between. CDR1 MNHNY and CDR2 SVGAGI come from the germline V gene (reference sequence). CDR3 DNA sequence: TGTGCCAGCACCGCAGGGGTATGGCAGCCCCAGCATTTT. This sequence encodes CASTAGVWQPQHF.

This clonotype was counted at least ten times. The chain is built from TRBV11-2 and TRBJ2-1; no reliable D call. CDR1 is SGHAT, CDR2 FQNNGV, per germline. The ends were cut back, 5 bases at V and 7 bases at J, with 9 bases in the middle. This CDR3 comprises 12 residues. This chain's CDR3 is CASSHQENEQFF. In nucleotides, the CDR3 is TGTGCCAGCAGCCACCAAGAGAATGAGCAGTTCTTC.

This clonotype has just a few counts. The V call is TRBV9, the J call TRBJ1-6; TRBD1 matches 12 bases. The CDR3 extends over 18 amino acids. Germline V gene data show CDR1 as SGDLS and CDR2 as YYNGEE. The V segment lost 4 bases and the J segment 7 bases; nucleotides outside the gene matches: 12. CDR3 loop: CASSPGPGQGAKNSPLHF. In nucleotides, the CDR3 is TGTGCCAGCAGCCCCGGACCGGGACAGGGGGCAAAAAATTCACCCCTCCACTTT.

J is TRBJ2-1 and V is TRBV7-9; TRBD1 aligns across 7 bases. This CDR3 spans 14 amino acids. Germline V gene lookup returns CDR1 SEHNR and CDR2 FQNEAQ (reference sequence). V shed 5 bases, J shed 10 bases, and the junction held 11 bases outside the gene matches. Here the CDR3 reads CASSAITGVLEQFF. As DNA, the CDR3 is TGTGCCAGCAGCGCTATCACAGGGGTACTAGAGCAGTTCTTC.

The table lists this clonotype with a few counts. The gene calls are TRBV11-1 and TRBJ2-7, with TRBD1 matching over 10 bases. The V gene's germline CDR1 is SGHAT and CDR2 FQDESV (reference sequence). There are 16 residues in the CDR3. With 4 bases clipped from V and 1 base from J, the junction kept 7 bases outside the gene matches. CDR3 loop: CASSSPGQGTSYEQYF. In nucleotides, the CDR3 is TGTGCCAGCAGCTCCCCGGGACAGGGGACGTCCTACGAGCAGTACTTC.

This clonotype occurred many times. The chain combines TRBV12-3 or TRBV12-4 with TRBJ1-6; possible D gene TRBD1, 6 bases. The germline V and J ends were trimmed by 2 bases and 3 bases, with 8 bases remaining between them. CDR3 length equals 15 residues. This chain's CDR3 is CASSLQGRYNSPLHF. The CDR3 DNA reads TGTGCCAGCAGTTTACAGGGGCGCTATAATTCACCCCTCCACTTT.

In this sample, this clonotype turned up many times. The germline gene is not matched at one end of the junction; a read error may be the cause. The rearrangement links TRBV7-2 to TRBJ1-1; 7 bases agree with TRBD1. From germline, CDR1 is SGHTA and CDR2 FQGNSA. CDR3 length: 14 residues. The CDR3 region is CSSSRQGMNTEAFF. CDR3 DNA: TGTTCCAGCAGCCGACAGGGAATGAACACTGAAGCTTTCTTT.

The V gene is TRBV27, the J gene TRBJ1-2; D uncertain. Germline V gene data show CDR1 as MNHEY and CDR2 as SMNVEV (reference sequence). Trimming removed 4 bases at V and 2 bases at J, with 11 bases between. The length of the CDR3 is 14 residues. For the CDR3, the DNA is TGTGCCAGCAGTTCCACACGGGAAAACTATGGCTACACCTTC. Protein: CASSSTRENYGYTF.

This clonotype was seen repeatedly, ten times or more. The chain joins TRBV20-1 to TRBJ2-5, with a possible D match to TRBD2 (5 bases). Germline values: CDR1 DFQATT, CDR2 SNEGSKA (reference sequence). Trimming removed 3 bases at V and 2 bases at J, with 10 bases between. The CDR3 has 13 residues. The CDR3 loop is CSASRTDQETQYF. CDR3 bases: TGCAGTGCTAGCCGGACTGATCAAGAGACCCAGTACTTC.

This clonotype was observed many times. The rearrangement links TRBV28 to TRBJ1-1; D is possibly TRBD1 (5 bases). This CDR3 comprises 18 residues. Germline CDR1 and CDR2: MDHEN and SYDVKM. V lost 6 bases and J 5 bases, leaving 28 bases between the germline ends. The CDR3 sequence: CASSLPPGRTSKDTEAFF. Here the CDR3 DNA reads TGTGCCAGCAGCTTACCTCCGGGACGTACATCAAAGGATACTGAAGCTTTCTTT.

The chain joins TRBV11-2 to TRBJ2-2; a weak D match, TRBD1 (5 bases). Germline assignment: CDR1 SGHAT and CDR2 FQNNGV. This CDR3 spans 14 amino acids. V was clipped by 6 bases and J by 4 bases, with 12 bases between them. CDR3 sequence (DNA): TGTGCCAGCAGACTGACAGATTCCACCGGGGAGCTGTTTTTT. Residues: CASRLTDSTGELFF.

This clonotype has just a few counts. The rearrangement uses TRBV20-1 and TRBJ1-1; 11 nucleotides match TRBD1. Trimming took 6 bases from V and 4 from J; bases not matched to a gene: 4. This CDR3 region has 13 residues. Looked up from germline, CDR1 is DFQATT and CDR2 is SNEGSKA (reference sequence). CDR3 sequence reads: CSAPGTGGTEAFF. CDR3 coding DNA: TGCAGTGCGCCCGGGACAGGGGGCACTGAAGCTTTCTTT.

This clonotype was seen repeatedly, ten times or more. The V gene is TRBV5-4, the J gene TRBJ1-6; D is unresolved. Trimming left V 4 bases short and J 10 bases short, with 12 bases between. Germline assignment: CDR1 SGHNT and CDR2 YYREEE (reference sequence). This CDR3 contains 13 residues. The chain's CDR3 is CASSLTSWSPLHF. As DNA, the CDR3 is TGTGCCAGCAGCCTAACTTCCTGGTCACCCCTCCACTTT.

This clonotype was seen many times. V is TRBV19 and J is TRBJ1-1, with 7 bases identical to TRBD1. V dropped 4 bases and J dropped 3; count of bases not matched to a gene: 2. The germline V gene has CDR1 LNHDA and CDR2 SQIVND (reference sequence). This CDR3 is 13 amino acids long. Written as DNA, the CDR3 is TGTGCCAGTAGTACAGGGGGTGACACTGAAGCTTTCTTT. It codes for CASSTGGDTEAFF.

Ten or more counts support this clonotype. The chain links TRBV29-1 to TRBJ2-1, with 8 bases fitting TRBD2. This CDR3 is 14 amino acids long. Unmatched junction bases numbered 2, after V lost 4 bases and J lost 0 bases. Germline lookup yields CDR1 SQVTM and CDR2 ANQGSEA. CDR3 in amino acids: CSVVAGSSYNEQFF. The CDR3 region has the DNA TGCAGCGTTGTAGCGGGGAGCTCCTACAATGAGCAGTTCTTC.

Ten or more counts support this clonotype. V and J are TRBV6-6 and TRBJ2-7, with D uncertain. CDR3 length: 11 amino acids. Trimming removed 8 bases from V and 3 bases from J, with 8 bases in between. From germline, CDR1 is MNHNY and CDR2 SVGAGI (reference sequence). DNA of the CDR3: TGTGCCAGCGGACCTTACTACGAGCAGTACTTC. Its protein product is CASGPYYEQYF.

This chain links TRBV7-9 with TRBJ2-1; 8 nucleotides line up with TRBD2. V lost 6 bases to trimming and J lost 8 bases; unmatched junction nucleotides: 9. The CDR3 is 14 amino acids. Germline CDR1 reads SEHNR; CDR2 reads FQNEAQ (reference sequence). This CDR3 reads CASRSGTSLYEQFF. CDR3 DNA: TGTGCCAGCAGGTCCGGGACTAGTTTGTATGAGCAGTTCTTC. The full variable domain, rest sourced from reference TRBV7-9 and TRBJ2-1, is DTGVSQNPRHKITKRGQNVTFRCDPISEHNRLYWYRQTLGQGPEFLTYFQNEAQLEKSRLLSDRFSAERPKGSFSTLEIQRTEQGDSAMYLCASRSGTSLYEQFFGPGTRLTVL.